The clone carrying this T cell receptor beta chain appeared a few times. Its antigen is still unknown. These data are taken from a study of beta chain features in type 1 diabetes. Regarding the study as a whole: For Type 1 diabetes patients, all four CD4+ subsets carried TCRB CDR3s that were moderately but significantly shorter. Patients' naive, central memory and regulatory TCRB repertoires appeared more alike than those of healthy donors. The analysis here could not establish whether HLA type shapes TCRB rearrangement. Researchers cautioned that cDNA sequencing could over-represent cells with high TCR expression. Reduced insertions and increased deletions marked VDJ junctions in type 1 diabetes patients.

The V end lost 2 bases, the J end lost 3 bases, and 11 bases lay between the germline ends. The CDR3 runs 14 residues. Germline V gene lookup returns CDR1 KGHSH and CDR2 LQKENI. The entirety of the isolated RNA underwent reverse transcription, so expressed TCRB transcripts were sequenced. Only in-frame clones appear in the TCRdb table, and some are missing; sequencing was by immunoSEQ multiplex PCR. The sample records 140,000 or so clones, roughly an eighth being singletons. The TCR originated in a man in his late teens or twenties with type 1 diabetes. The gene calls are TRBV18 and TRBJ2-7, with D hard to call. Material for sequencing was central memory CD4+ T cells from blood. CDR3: CASSPTAGDYEQYF. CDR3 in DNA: TGTGCCAGCTCACCAACCGCAGGTGACTACGAGCAGTACTTC.